A selection of T cell receptor beta chains follows, all from one sample in a study of metastatic and nonmetastatic thyroid tumors. TCRdb reprocessed the PCR reads using MiXCR. The table has 23,000 or so clones, less than 25% seen once. The source material was blood. These receptors were taken from a male donor with papillary thyroid cancer or a benign thyroid nodule (not recorded which). Some clones in this sample may be carry-over from other donors' samples. The CDR3 runs from the conserved cysteine through the conserved F or W. A D gene is named only where the DNA matches it firmly. Clone size, where shown, is once, few, many, or a class for clones that have expanded.

TRBJ2-3 TRBD1 many TRBV6-4 TGTGCCAGCAGTGACGGACAGGGGGCAGATACGCAGTATTTT CASSDGQGADTQYF
TRBJ1-1 TRBD1 many TRBV20-1 TGCAGTGCTAACAGGGGGGTATCCGTTGAAGCTTTCTTT CSANRGVSVEAFF
TRBJ1-5 . many TRBV5-1 TGCGCCAGCAGCTTGATGGTCAGTAGCACAGATACGCAGCATTTT CASSLMVSSTDTQHF
TRBJ1-1 . . TRBV6-5 TGTGCCAGCAGTTACTCGTTGTTAGGGGATGGGGCTGAAGCTTTCTTT CASSYSLLGDGAEAFF
TRBJ2-6 . many TRBV5-8 TGTGCCAGCAGCTTGAATCGAGTCTCTGGGGCCAACGTCCTGACTTTC CASSLNRVSGANVLTF
TRBJ2-5 . many TRBV12-5 TGTGCTAGTGGTTTAGGGGGGGCCGGAGAGACCCAGTACTTC CASGLGGAGETQYF
TRBJ2-3 . many TRBV20-1 TGCAGTGCTAGAAAGTCACGGGGGAACCCAACCTACGATACGCAGTATTTT CSARKSRGNPTYDTQYF
TRBJ1-2 TRBD1 many TRBV6-5 TGTGCCAGCAGTTACTCGAGGGGGCGGAACTATGGCTACACCTTC CASSYSRGRNYGYTF
TRBJ1-1 . many TRBV5-6 TGTGCCAGCAGCTTGGGCAGGACCACTGAAGCTTTCTTT CASSLGRTTEAFF
TRBJ2-7 . medium-sized TRBV5-1 TGCGCCAGCAGCCCCCGTTTGGAGGGTAGTAGCGCCTACGAGCAGTACTTC CASSPRLEGSSAYEQYF
TRBJ1-3 . many TRBV18 TGTGCCAGCTCACCCGACGCGACTGGAAACACCATATATTTT CASSPDATGNTIYF
TRBJ1-1 . many TRBV6-6 TGTGCCAGCAGTTACGGGGGGATGAACACTGAAGCTTTCTTT CASSYGGMNTEAFF
TRBJ1-6 . few TRBV6-1 TGTGCCAGCAGTGACCGGAGGACAGATACTTCACCCCTCCACTTT CASSDRRTDTSPLHF
TRBJ2-7 . many TRBV30 TGTGCCTGGAGTGTAGTAAGTCCCGGCTACGAGCAGTACTTC CAWSVVSPGYEQYF
TRBJ1-1 . many TRBV6-1 TGTGCCAGCAGTGAAGCTGTGGGGGAAGCTTTCTTT CASSEAVGEAFF
TRBJ1-2 . . TRBV30 TGTGCCTGGACCGCCCGTGGGAGTCGGGGCTACACCTTC CAWTARGSRGYTF
TRBJ2-5 . . TRBV7-8 TGTGCCAGCAGCTCCCTGGCGGGGCGAACCCCAGAGACCCAGTACTTC CASSSLAGRTPETQYF
TRBJ1-5 . many TRBV10-2 TGCGCCAGCGACCGGGACGCAGATCTTGACAAGCCCCAGCATTTT CASDRDADLDKPQHF